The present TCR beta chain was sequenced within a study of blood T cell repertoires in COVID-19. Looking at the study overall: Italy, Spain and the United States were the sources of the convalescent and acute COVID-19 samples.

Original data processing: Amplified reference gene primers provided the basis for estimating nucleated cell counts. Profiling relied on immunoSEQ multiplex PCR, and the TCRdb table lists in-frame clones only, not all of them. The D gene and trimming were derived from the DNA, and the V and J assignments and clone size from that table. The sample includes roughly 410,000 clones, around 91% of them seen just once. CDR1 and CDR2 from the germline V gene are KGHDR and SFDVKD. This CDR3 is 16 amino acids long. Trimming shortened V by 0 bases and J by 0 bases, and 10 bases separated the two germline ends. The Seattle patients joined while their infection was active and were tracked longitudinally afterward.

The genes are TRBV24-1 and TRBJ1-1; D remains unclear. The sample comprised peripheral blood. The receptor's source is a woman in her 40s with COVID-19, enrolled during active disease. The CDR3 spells CATSDLRVNMNTEAFF. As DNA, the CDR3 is TGTGCCACCAGTGATTTGCGGGTTAACATGAACACTGAAGCTTTCTTT.